Following are 2 T cell receptor beta chains from one sample sequenced in a study of T cells in localized non-small cell lung cancer. Assay: immunoSEQ multiplex PCR; the TCRdb copy retains only in-frame clones and omits some. In the table there are about 29,000 clones, about 88% of which are singletons. The material sequenced was peripheral blood, taken before any cancer treatment. The receptors were gathered from a woman aged 40-69 years with stage I lung adenocarcinoma.

The CDR3 DNA follows: TGTGCCAGCAGCCCCAGGGGTAATAGCAATCAGCCCCAGCATTTT. It encodes CASSPRGNSNQPQHF. This chain joins TRBV7-2 and TRBJ1-5; tentatively, D is TRBD1 (6 bases). The CDR3 runs 15 residues. Germline V gene sequence: CDR1 SGHTA, CDR2 FQGNSA. Trimming cost V 5 bases and J 0 bases, with 11 bases left between them.

Regarding this clone: A read error may produce the germline difference seen at one junction end. The chain links TRBV5-1 to TRBJ1-3, with D unresolved. The CDR3 consists of 15 residues. Germline CDR1 and CDR2: SGHRS and YFSETQ. The CDR3 here is CASSLQSPSGDTIYF. CDR3 nucleotides: TGCGCCAGCAGCTTACAGAGCCCCTCTGGAGACACCATATATTTT.